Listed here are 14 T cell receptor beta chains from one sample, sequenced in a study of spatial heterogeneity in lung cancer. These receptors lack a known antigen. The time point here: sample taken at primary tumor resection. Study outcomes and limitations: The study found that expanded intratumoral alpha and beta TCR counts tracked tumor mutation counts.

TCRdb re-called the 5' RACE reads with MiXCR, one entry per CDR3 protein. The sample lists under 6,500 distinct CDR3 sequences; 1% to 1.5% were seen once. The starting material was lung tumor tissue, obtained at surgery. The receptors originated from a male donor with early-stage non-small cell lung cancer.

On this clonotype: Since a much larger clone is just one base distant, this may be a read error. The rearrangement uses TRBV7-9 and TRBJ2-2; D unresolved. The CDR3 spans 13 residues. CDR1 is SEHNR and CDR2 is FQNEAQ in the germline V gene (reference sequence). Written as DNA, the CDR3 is TGTGCCAGCAGCTCTACAGTCACCAGGGAGCTGTTTTTT. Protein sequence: CASSSTVTRELFF.

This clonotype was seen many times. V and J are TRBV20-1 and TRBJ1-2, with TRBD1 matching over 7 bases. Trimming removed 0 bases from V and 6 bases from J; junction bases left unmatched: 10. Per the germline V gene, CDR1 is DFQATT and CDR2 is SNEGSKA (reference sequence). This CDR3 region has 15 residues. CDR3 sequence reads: CSARDRGTVKDGYTF. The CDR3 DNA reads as TGCAGTGCTAGAGATAGAGGGACAGTAAAGGATGGCTACACCTTC.

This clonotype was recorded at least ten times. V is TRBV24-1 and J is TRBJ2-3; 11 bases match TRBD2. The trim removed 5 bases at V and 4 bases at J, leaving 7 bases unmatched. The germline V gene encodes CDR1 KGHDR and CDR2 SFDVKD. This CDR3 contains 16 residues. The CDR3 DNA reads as TGTGCCACCAGTGTCAAGACTAGCGGGGCGGCAGATACGCAGTATTTT. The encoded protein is CATSVKTSGAADTQYF.

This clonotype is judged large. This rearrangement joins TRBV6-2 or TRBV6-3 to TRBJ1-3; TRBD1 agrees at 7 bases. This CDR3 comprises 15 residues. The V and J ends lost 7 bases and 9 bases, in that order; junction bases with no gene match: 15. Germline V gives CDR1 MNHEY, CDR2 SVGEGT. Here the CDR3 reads CASKPPGQSYGTIYF. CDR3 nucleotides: TGTGCCAGCAAGCCTCCGGGACAGAGTTATGGCACCATATATTTT.

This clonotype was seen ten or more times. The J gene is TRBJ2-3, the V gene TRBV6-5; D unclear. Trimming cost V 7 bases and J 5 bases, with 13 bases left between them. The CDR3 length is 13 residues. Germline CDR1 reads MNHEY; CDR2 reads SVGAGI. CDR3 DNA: TGTGCCAGCACCCGCGATGGCCGAGATACGCAGTATTTT. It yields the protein CASTRDGRDTQYF.

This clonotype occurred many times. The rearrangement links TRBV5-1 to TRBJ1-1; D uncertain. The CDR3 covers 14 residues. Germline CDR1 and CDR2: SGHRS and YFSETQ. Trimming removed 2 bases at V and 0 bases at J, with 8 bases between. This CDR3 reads CASSFDPMNTEAFF. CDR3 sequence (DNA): TGCGCCAGCAGCTTTGATCCGATGAACACTGAAGCTTTCTTT. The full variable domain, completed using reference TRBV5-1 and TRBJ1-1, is KAGVTQTPRYLIKTRGQQVTLSCSPISGHRSVSWYQQTPGQGLQFLFEYFSETQRNKGNFPGRFSGRQFSNSRSEMNVSTLELGDSALYLCASSFDPMNTEAFFGQGTRLTVV.

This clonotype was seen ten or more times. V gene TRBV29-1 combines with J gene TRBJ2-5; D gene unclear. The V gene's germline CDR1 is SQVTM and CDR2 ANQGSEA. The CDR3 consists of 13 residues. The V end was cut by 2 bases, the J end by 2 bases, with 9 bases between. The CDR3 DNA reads TGCAGCGTTGAAAGAACAGTTCAAGAGACCCAGTACTTC. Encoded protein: CSVERTVQETQYF.

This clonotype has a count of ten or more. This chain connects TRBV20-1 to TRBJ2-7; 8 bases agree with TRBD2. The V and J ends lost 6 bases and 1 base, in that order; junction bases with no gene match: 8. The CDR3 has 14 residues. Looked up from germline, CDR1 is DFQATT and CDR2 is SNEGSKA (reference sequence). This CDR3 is CSALGLADSYEQYF. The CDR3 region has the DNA TGCAGTGCCCTAGGACTAGCTGATTCCTACGAGCAGTACTTC.

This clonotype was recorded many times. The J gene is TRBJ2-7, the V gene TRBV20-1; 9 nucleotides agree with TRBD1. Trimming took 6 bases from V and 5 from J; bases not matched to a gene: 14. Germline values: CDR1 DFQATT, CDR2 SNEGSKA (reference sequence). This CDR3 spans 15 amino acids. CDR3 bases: TGCAGTGCCCCCGATCGGGGACAGGGAGGGGACGAGCAGTACTTC. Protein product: CSAPDRGQGGDEQYF.

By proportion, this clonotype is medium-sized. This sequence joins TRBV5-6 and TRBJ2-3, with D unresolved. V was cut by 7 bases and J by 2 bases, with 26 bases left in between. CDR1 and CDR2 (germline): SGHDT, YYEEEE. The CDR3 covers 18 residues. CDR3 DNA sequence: TGTGCCAGCGCACGGCCTCCCGCACTCGGGTTTAACACAGATACGCAGTATTTT. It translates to CASARPPALGFNTDTQYF.

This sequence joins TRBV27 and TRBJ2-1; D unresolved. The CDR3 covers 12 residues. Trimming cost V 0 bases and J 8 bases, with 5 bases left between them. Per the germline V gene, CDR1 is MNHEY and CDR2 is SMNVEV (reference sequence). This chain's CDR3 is CASSLSADEQFF. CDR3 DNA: TGTGCCAGCAGTTTATCGGCGGATGAGCAGTTCTTC.

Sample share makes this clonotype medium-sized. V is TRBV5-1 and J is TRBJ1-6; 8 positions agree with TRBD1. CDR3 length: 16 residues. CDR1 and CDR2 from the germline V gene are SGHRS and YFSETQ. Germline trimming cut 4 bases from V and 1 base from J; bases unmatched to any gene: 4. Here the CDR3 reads CASSPDRVSYNSPLHF. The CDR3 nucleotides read TGCGCCAGCAGCCCGGACAGGGTGTCCTATAATTCACCCCTCCACTTT. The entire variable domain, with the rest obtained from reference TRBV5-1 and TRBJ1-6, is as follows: KAGVTQTPRYLIKTRGQQVTLSCSPISGHRSVSWYQQTPGQGLQFLFEYFSETQRNKGNFPGRFSGRQFSNSRSEMNVSTLELGDSALYLCASSPDRVSYNSPLHFGNGTRLTVT.

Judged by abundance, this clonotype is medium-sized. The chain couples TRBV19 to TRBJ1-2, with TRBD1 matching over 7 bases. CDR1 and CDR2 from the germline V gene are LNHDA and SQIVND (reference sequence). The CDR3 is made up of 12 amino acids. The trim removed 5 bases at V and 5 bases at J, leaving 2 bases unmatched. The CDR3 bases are TGTGCCAGTAGTGGACAGGTTTATGGCTACACCTTC. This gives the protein CASSGQVYGYTF.

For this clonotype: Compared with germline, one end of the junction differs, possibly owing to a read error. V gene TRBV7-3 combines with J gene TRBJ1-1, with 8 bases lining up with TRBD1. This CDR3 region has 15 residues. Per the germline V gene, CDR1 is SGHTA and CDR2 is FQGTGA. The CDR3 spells CASSPQGGTRTEAFF. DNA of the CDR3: TGTGCCAGCAGCCCACAGGGGGGGACGCGAACTGAAGCTTTCTTC.